Listed below are T cell receptor beta chains from one sample, sequenced in a study of T cells after yellow fever vaccination. Via MiXCR, TCRdb re-called the 5' RACE reads, giving one row per CDR3 protein. Of some 68,000 distinct CDR3 sequences listed, just over 6.5% are singletons. Material: CD8+ T cells sorted from PBMCs, obtained roughly 45 days after the first yellow fever vaccination. These receptors all come from a man aged 18 to 29 who received the YFV17D yellow fever vaccine. CDR3s include the opening cysteine and the closing phenylalanine or tryptophan. The order of the fields is clone size, D gene, J gene, V gene, CDR3 protein, CDR3 DNA. A D gene is named only where the DNA matches it firmly. Clone size is not always given. Where it is, it says once, few, many or a class for expanded clones.

>many|-|TRBJ2-1|TRBV4-1
CASSQAGTSYNEQFF
TGCGCCAGCAGCCAAGCCGGGACCTCCTACAATGAGCAGTTCTTC
>many|-|TRBJ1-5|TRBV28
CASTPGRGQPQHF
TGTGCCAGCACTCCCGGACGAGGGCAGCCCCAGCATTTT
>many|-|TRBJ1-4|TRBV4-3
CASSQEAAGANEKLFF
TGCGCCAGCAGCCAAGAGGCGGCTGGGGCTAATGAAAAACTGTTTTTT
>many|TRBD2|TRBJ2-1|TRBV27
CASSLILRGGGDNEQFF
TGTGCCAGCAGTTTAATTTTGAGGGGCGGGGGGGACAATGAGCAGTTCTTC
>few|-|TRBJ2-3|TRBV12-3/TRBV12-4
CASSLALWRVRTDTQYF
TGTGCCAGCAGTTTAGCGCTATGGCGGGTGCGCACAGATACGCAGTATTTT
>many|-|TRBJ2-1|TRBV12-3/TRBV12-4
CASSLSVPVGEQRDRREQFF
TGTGCCAGCAGTTTATCAGTTCCAGTAGGCGAGCAAAGGGACCGGAGGGAGCAGTTCTTC
>many|-|TRBJ2-5|TRBV19
CASSGASGKETQYF
TGTGCCAGTAGCGGGGCGTCAGGGAAAGAGACCCAGTACTTC
>-|-|TRBJ1-5|TRBV12-3/TRBV12-4
CASSPPGGFGNQPQHF
TGTGCCAGCAGTCCCCCGGGGGGGTTTGGAAATCAGCCCCAGCATTTT
>few|-|TRBJ1-5|TRBV28
CASSLIGRNQPQHF
TGTGCCAGCAGTTTGATAGGTCGCAATCAGCCCCAGCATTTT
>-|TRBD2|TRBJ2-2|TRBV11-1
CASSPGTSGTTQNTGELFF
TGTGCCAGCAGCCCGGGGACTAGCGGGACCACACAGAACACCGGGGAGCTGTTTTTT
>-|TRBD2|TRBJ2-7|TRBV7-9
CASGLVFDEQYF
TGTGCCAGCGGACTAGTATTCGACGAGCAGTACTTC
>many|-|TRBJ2-7|TRBV5-5
CASSPGGRTYEQYF
TGTGCCAGCAGTCCTGGGGGACGGACCTACGAGCAGTACTTC
>many|-|TRBJ1-1|TRBV12-3/TRBV12-4
CASSLGPNTEAFF
TGTGCCAGCAGTTTGGGCCCCAACACTGAAGCTTTCTTT
>many|-|TRBJ2-7|TRBV4-3
CASSQDGDPSSYEQYF
TGCGCCAGCAGCCAAGATGGAGACCCGAGCTCCTACGAGCAGTACTTC